The sample holds many counts of the clone carrying this TCR beta chain. No antigen is known for it. The source material, RNA transcripts, was used to amplify TCR beta CDR3 regions. First-round RT-PCR targeting the TCR CDR3 was performed with the HTBI primer set. TCRdb re-analysed the multiplex PCR reads in MiXCR, keeping a single row per CDR3 protein. The sample holds hundreds of thousands of distinct CDR3 sequences, around 15% seen once. This CDR3 has 13 residues. From germline, CDR1 is SGHVS and CDR2 FQNEAQ. V lost 5 bases to trimming and J lost 5 bases, with 12 bases between them. This specimen comes from a study of T cells in Graves' hyperthyroidism and ophthalmopathy. Notes on the study in general: Blood samples included most of the expanded thyroid clonotypes exceeding 0.001.

Diagnoses rested on clinical symptoms, serum thyroxine and TRAb, thyroid ultrasound and orbital computed tomography. The rearrangement links TRBV7-8 to TRBJ2-5; D is undetermined. Material for sequencing was blood. The TCR comes from a middle-aged woman with Graves' ophthalmopathy. DNA of the CDR3: TGTGCCAGCAGCCTGTCCCAAATGGAGACCCAGTACTTC. Translation: CASSLSQMETQYF.